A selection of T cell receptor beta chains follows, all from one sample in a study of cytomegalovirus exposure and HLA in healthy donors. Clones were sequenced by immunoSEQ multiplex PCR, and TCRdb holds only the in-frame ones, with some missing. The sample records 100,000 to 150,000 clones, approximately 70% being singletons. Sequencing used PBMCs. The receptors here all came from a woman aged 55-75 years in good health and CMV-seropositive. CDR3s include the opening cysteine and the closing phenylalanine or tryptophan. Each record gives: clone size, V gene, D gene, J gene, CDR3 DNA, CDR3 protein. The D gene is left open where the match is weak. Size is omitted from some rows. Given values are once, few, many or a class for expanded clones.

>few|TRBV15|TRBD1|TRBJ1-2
TGTGCCACCAGTTATACGCGGCAGGGGGTCGGGCATGGCTACACCTTC
CATSYTRQGVGHGYTF
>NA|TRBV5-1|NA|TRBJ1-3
TGCGCCAGCAGGAGGAAAACGGACTCTGGAAACACCATATATTTT
CASRRKTDSGNTIYF
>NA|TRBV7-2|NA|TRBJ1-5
TGTGCCAGCAGCTTAGGGGAGGGTATGGGGACGGGGCCCCAGCATTTT
CASSLGEGMGTGPQHF
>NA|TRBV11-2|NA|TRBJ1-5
TGTGCCAGCAGCTTAGTGGAGGGGAGAAATCAGCCCCAGCATTTT
CASSLVEGRNQPQHF
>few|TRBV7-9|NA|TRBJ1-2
TGTGCCAGCAGCTTAACAGGGTTCTATGGCTACACCTTC
CASSLTGFYGYTF
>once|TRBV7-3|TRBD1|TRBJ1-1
TGTGCCAGCAGCTTTACAGGGGGCGCCGGGACTGAAGCTTTCTTT
CASSFTGGAGTEAFF
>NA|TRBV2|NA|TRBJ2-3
TGTGCCAGCAGTGAGAGGTTAAAAGGGGATTTCACAGATACGCAGTATTTT
CASSERLKGDFTDTQYF
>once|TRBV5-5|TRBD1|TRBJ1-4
TGTGCCAGCAGCTCGGGACAGGGGAATGAAAAACTGTTTTTT
CASSSGQGNEKLFF
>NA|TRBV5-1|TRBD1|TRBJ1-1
TGCGCCAGCAGCTCGGGACAGATGAACACTGAAGCTTTCTTT
CASSSGQMNTEAFF
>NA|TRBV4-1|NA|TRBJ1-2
TGCGCCAGCAGCCAAGAGGCTCAGGTCTATGGCTACACCTTC
CASSQEAQVYGYTF
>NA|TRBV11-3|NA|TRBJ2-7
TGTGCCAGCAGCTTCGGTAGGGCAGGGGAGCAGTACTTC
CASSFGRAGEQYF
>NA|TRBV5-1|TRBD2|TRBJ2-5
TGCGCCAGCAGTCTGGGTAGCGGGGGGGCCGGAGAGACCCAGTACTTC
CASSLGSGGAGETQYF
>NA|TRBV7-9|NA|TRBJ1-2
TGTTCCAGCAGCTTACAACAGATTTATGGCTACACCTTC
CSSSLQQIYGYTF
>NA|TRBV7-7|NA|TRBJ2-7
TGTGCTAGCAGCTTAGCCCCAGACTACGAGCAGTACTTC
CASSLAPDYEQYF
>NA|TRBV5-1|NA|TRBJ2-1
TGCGCCAGCAGCTTGGGACGTGGGCTCAATGAGCAGTTCTTC
CASSLGRGLNEQFF
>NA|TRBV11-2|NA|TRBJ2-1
TGTGCCAGCAGCCAGACGGAAGGAGGTGTGCAGTTCTTC
CASSQTEGGVQFF
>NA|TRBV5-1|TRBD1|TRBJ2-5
TGCGCCAGCAGCTTCACAGGGGGGGAGACCCAGTACTTC
CASSFTGGETQYF
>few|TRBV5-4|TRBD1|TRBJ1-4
TGTGCCAGCAGCTCGGACAGGGGAGATGAAAAACTGTTTTTT
CASSSDRGDEKLFF
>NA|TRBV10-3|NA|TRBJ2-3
TGTGCCATCGCTGGACTGGGCACAGATACGCAGTATTTT
CAIAGLGTDTQYF
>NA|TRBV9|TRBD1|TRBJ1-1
TGTGCCAGCAGCGTAGGACAGGGTTTTGGAAACACTGAAGCTTTCTTT
CASSVGQGFGNTEAFF
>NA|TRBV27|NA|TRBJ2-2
TGTGCCAGCAGTTTCGATATAATCCCGGACAGCCTGAGGACCGGGGAGCTGTTTTTT
CASSFDIIPDSLRTGELFF
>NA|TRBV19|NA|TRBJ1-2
TGTGCCAGTAGCACCTATGGAGACTATGGCTACACCTTC
CASSTYGDYGYTF
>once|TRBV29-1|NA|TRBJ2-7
TGCAGCGTGGAAGTCGGCAGGGCCTACGAGCAGTACTTC
CSVEVGRAYEQYF